This T cell receptor (beta chain) was captured by sequencing in a study of T cell responses to AZD1222 COVID-19 vaccine (dated by TCRdb to about 2021). Study-wide context: A total of about 250 trial participants underwent TCR sequencing, of whom under 220 had received two doses of AZD1222 and some 25 had received two doses of the MenACWY control vaccine. Trial participants were enrolled into age subgroups of 18-55, 56-69 and 70-plus years, which contained approximately 150, 30 and 60 TCR-sequenced participants, respectively. Beyond this particular receptor, the publication reports: Epitopes outside the regions mutated in the B.1.351 and B.1.1.7 variants were reportedly recognized by nearly half of the unique spike-specific TCRs. Only six AZD1222 recipients were SARS-CoV-2 seropositive at baseline, limiting conclusions about previously exposed vaccinees. After two AZD1222 doses, spike-specific TCR breadth and depth were significantly higher than at day 0 and than in MenACWY recipients. In the small 56-69-year group, the increase in depth fell short of significance, most likely because of low power. Vaccine-associated CD4 TCRs spanned the whole spike protein, with dominant responses in regions 160-218 and 743-854. Participants were mostly white British and included more females than males, and it was suggested by the authors that clonal diversity may have been underestimated. Because no samples from the day 14 peak response were available, repertoires could be characterized only after the peak T cell response.

The CDR3 regions of human TCRbeta chains were analyzed by immunosequencing. In the authors' own workflow: TCRs in the repertoires were compared against a reference library of SARS-CoV-2-specific TCRs that had been generated with the MIRA antigen-specificity platform. Breadth meant the fraction of unique TCRs that were SARS-CoV-2-associated, whereas depth meant the fraction of total T cells that were SARS-CoV-2-associated. Each spike-specific TCR was assigned to its reactive spike region and to a CD4 or CD8 class using the MIRA data. Log10-transformed breadth and depth values were compared by one-way ANOVA with Sidak's multiple comparisons tests. TCRdb re-hosts the immuneACCESS table, in-frame sequences only. Its copies lack some clones; in the studies checked, an unresolved V gene accounts for under half of them, and the cause for the rest is not known. V, J and clone size reflect that table, while D and trimming were determined from the DNA. Counted in this sample were around 99,000 clones; approximately 89% of them appeared once. Around 8% of the sample comes from the top ten.

A note on this clone: It has no known antigen specificity. No base-level quality is on record; no much larger clone is a single base apart.

The time point label here, explained by the study, means: about 28 days (+/-7) after the second vaccine dose. AZD1222 recipients whose second dose came at about 4 weeks and those whose second dose came at about 12 weeks were combined into one group, since spike-specific TCR depth and breadth did not differ between the two schedules. Samples from vaccinated people were obtained from the UK trials COV001 and COV002, which included a single-blind randomized controlled phase 2/3 trial of AZD1222 (ChAdOx1 nCoV-19) in healthy adults. For TCRbeta chain sequencing, PBMC samples were collected from trial participants at day 0 and at day 28 after the second dose. The TCR originated in an adult who received the AZD1222 COVID-19 vaccine. The sample in question was peripheral blood, obtained 28 days after the second AZD1222 dose.

CDR3 sequence: CASSVDPNSYEQYF. The sequenced DNA: TGTGCCAGCAGCGTAGATCCGAACTCCTACGAGCAGTACTTC. Recombination connected TRBV9 to TRBJ2-7; the D gene cannot be named for sure. V is clipped by 0 bases and J by 0 bases, and the sequence between their germline boundaries is 7 bases long. Including the terminal cysteine and phenylalanine, the CDR3 comprises 14 residues. Solely the CDR3 DNA is kept, with 42 bases framed from the first base. CDR1 and CDR2, per the germline V gene, are SGDLS and YYNGEE.